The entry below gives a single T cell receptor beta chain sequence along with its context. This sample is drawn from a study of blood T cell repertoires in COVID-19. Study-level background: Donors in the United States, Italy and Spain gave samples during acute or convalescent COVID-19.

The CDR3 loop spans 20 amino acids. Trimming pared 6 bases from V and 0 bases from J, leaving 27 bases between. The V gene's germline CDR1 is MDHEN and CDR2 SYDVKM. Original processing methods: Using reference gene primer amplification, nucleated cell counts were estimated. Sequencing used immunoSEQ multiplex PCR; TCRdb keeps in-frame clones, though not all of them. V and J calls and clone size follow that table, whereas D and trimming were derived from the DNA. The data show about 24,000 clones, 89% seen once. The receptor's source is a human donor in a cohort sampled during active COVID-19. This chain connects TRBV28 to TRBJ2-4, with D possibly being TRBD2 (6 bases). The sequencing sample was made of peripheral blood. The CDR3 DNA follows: TGTGCCAGCAGGCGGTTAGGAGGGGACGGGTTCTCCTTAGCCAAAAACATTCAGTACTTC. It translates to CASRRLGGDGFSLAKNIQYF. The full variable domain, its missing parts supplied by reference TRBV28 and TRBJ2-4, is DVKVTQSSRYLVKRTGEKVFLECVQDMDHENMFWYRQDPGLGLRLIYFSYDVKMKEKGDIPEGYSVSREKKERFSLILESASTNQTSMYLCASRRLGGDGFSLAKNIQYFGAGTRLSVL.